This T cell receptor (beta chain) was captured in a study of blood T cell repertoires in COVID-19. Study-level background: T cells, B-cell-depleted T cells, or PBMCs supplied cDNA or gDNA.

In the study's own analysis: How many nucleated cells were present was estimated from reference gene primer amplification. Libraries were prepared by immunoSEQ multiplex PCR; TCRdb keeps only in-frame clonotypes and omits some of them. The V and J calls and clone size were taken over from that table, and D and trimming were inferred from the DNA. The sample lists roughly 97,000 clones, around 87% occurring once. This clone turned up a few times. V gave up 4 bases and J gave up 0 bases; unmatched junction bases: 8. The CDR3 sequence is 17 residues long. The receptor was isolated from a human donor in a cohort sampled during active COVID-19. Sequences were obtained from peripheral blood. This sequence joins TRBV5-3 and TRBJ2-1; TRBD2 agrees at 9 bases. TRBV5-3 is an open reading frame, and its role is uncertain. In DNA form, the CDR3 reads TGTGCCAGAAGCCCCCCGACTAGCGGAATCTCCTACAATGAGCAGTTCTTC. Translation: CARSPPTSGISYNEQFF.